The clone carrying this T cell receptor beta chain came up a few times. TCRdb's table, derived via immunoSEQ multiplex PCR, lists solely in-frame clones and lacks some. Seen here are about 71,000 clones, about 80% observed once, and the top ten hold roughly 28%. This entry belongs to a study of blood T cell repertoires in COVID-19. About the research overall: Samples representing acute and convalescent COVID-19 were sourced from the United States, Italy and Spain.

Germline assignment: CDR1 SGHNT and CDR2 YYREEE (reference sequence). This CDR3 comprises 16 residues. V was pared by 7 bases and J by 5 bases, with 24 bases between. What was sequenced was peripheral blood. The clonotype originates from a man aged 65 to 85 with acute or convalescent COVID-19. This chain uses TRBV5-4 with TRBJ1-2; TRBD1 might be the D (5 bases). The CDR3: CASGSGGKVVDYGYTF. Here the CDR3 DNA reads TGTGCCAGCGGGAGCGGGGGAAAGGTGGTAGATTATGGCTACACCTTC.